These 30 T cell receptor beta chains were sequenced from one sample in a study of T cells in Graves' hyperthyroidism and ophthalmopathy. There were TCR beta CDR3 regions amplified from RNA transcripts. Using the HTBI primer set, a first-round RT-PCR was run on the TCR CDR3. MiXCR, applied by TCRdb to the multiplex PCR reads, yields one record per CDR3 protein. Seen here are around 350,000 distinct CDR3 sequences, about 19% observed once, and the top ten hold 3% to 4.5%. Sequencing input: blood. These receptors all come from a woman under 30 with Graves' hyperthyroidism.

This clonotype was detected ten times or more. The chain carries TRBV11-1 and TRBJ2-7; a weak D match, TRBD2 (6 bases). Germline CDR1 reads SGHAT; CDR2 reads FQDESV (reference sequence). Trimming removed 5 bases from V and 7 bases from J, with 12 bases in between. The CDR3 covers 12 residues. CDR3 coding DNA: TGTGCCAGCAGCGAAGTGGGGGGAGAGCAGTACTTC. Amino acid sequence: CASSEVGGEQYF.

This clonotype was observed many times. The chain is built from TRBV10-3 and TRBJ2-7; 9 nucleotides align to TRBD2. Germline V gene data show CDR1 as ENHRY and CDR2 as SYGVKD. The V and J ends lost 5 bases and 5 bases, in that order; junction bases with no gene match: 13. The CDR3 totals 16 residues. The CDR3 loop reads CAISPGLAQGVHEQYF. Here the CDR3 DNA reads TGTGCCATCAGTCCGGGACTAGCCCAGGGGGTCCACGAGCAGTACTTC.

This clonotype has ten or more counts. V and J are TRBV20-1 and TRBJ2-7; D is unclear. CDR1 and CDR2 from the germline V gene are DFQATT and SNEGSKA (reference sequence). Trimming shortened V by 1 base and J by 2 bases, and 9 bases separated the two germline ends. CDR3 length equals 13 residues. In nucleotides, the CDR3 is TGCAGTGCTAGAGGTACACGAACCTACGAGCAGTACTTC. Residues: CSARGTRTYEQYF.

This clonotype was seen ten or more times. CDR3 DNA sequence: TGTGCCAGCAGTTACTCGCGGGACAGGGTGTTCTACGAGCAGTACTTC. Its protein product is CASSYSRDRVFYEQYF. The V call is TRBV6-2 or TRBV6-3, the J call TRBJ2-7, with TRBD1 identical over 9 bases. CDR1 MNHEY and CDR2 SVGEGT come from the germline V gene. V was clipped by 0 bases and J by 3 bases; unmatched bases: 6. The CDR3 has 16 amino acids.

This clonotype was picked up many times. The chain's CDR3 is CASSQGASGNSYEQYF. The CDR3 nucleotides are TGTGCCAGCAGCCAAGGGGCAAGTGGTAACTCCTACGAGCAGTACTTC. The chain links TRBV14 to TRBJ2-7; D gene uncertain. Germline CDR1 reads SGHDN; CDR2 reads FVKESK. The CDR3 is made up of 16 amino acids. Trimming removed 1 base from V and 0 bases from J, with 13 bases in between.

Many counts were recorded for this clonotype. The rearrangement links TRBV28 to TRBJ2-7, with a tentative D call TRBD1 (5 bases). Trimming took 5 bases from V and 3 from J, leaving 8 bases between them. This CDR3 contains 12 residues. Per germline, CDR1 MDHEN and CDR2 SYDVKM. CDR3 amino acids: CASSTRGYEQYF. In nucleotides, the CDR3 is TGTGCCAGCAGTACAAGGGGCTACGAGCAGTACTTC.

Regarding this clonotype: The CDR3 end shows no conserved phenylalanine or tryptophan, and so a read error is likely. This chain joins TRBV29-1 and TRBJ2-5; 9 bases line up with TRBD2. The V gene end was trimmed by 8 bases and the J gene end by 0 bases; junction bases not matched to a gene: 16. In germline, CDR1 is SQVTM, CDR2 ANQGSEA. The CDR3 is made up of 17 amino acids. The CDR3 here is CSSQGAASGMYQETQYI. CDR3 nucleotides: TGCAGCTCACAGGGAGCGGCTAGCGGGATGTACCAAGAGACCCAGTACATC.

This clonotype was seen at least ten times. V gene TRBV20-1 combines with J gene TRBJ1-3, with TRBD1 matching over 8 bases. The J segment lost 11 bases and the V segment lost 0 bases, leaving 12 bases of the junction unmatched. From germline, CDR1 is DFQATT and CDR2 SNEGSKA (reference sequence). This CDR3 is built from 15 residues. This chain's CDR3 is CSARERGRGHGAIYF. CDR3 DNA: TGCAGTGCTAGAGAACGAGGCAGGGGGCATGGAGCCATATATTTT.

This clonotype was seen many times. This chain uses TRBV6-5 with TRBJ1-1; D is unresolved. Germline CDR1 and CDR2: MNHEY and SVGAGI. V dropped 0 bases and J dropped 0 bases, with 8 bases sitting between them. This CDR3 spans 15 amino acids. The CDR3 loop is CASSYSGRLNTEAFF. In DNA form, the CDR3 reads TGTGCCAGCAGTTACTCCGGACGGTTGAACACTGAAGCTTTCTTT.

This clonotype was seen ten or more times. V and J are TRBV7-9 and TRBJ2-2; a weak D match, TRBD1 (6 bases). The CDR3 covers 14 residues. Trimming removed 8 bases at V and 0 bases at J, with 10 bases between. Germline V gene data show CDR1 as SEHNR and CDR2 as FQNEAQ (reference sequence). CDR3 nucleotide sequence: TGTGCCAGCCTCCGGGACACGAACACCGGGGAGCTGTTTTTT. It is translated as CASLRDTNTGELFF.

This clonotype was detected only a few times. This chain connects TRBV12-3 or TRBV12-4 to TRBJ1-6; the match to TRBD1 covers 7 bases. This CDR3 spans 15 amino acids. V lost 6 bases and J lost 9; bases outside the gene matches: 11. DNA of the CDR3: TGTGCCAGCAGCCCCCGACAGGGTCTGTCTTCACCCCTCCACTTT. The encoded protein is CASSPRQGLSSPLHF.

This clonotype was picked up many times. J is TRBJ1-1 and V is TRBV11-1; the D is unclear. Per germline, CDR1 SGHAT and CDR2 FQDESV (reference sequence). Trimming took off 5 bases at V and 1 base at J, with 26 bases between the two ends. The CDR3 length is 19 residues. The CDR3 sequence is CASSVGSLVRPTTNTEAFF. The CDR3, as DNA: TGTGCCAGCAGCGTTGGGTCTCTTGTCAGGCCCACGACGAACACTGAAGCTTTCTTT.

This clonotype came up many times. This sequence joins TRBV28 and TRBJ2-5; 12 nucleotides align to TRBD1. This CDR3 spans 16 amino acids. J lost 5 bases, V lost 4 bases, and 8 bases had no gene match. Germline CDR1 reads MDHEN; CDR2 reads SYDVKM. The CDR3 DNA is TGTGCCAGCAGTTCCCCCGGGACAGGGGGCCGGGAGACCCAGTACTTC. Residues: CASSSPGTGGRETQYF.

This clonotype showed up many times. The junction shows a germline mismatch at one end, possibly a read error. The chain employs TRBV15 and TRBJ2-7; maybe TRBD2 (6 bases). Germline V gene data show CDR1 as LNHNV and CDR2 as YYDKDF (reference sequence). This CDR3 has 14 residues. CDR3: CATNRVREEYEQYF. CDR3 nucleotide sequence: TGTGCCACCAACAGAGTAAGGGAGGAATACGAGCAGTACTTC.

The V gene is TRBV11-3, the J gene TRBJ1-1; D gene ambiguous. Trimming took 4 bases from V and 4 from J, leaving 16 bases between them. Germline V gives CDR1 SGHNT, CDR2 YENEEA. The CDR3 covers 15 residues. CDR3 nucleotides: TGTGCCAGCAGCTCCCCCCCAGTAAGAAGCACTGAAGCTTTCTTT. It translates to CASSSPPVRSTEAFF.

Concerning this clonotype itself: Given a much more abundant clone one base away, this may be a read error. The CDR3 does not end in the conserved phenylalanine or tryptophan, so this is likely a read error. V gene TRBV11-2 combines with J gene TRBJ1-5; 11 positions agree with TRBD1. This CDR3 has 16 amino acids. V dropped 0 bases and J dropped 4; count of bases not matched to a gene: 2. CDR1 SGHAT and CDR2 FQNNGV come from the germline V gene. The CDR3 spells CASSLDGTGGNQPQHL. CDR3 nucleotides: TGTGCCAGCAGCTTAGACGGGACAGGGGGGAATCAGCCCCAGCATCTT.

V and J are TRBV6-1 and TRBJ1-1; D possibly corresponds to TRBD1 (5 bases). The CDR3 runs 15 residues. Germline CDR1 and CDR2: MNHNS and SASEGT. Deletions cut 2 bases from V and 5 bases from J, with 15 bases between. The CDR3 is CASSERRSGGTEAFF. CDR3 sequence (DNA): TGTGCCAGCAGTGAAAGGCGGAGCGGGGGAACTGAAGCTTTCTTT.

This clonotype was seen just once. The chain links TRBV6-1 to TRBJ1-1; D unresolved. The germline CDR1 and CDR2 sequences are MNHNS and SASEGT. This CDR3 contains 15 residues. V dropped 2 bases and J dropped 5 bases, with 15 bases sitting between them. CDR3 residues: CASSENPFRQTEAFF. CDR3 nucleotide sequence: TGTGCCAGCAGTGAAAATCCGTTCCGGCAGACTGAAGCTTTCTTT.

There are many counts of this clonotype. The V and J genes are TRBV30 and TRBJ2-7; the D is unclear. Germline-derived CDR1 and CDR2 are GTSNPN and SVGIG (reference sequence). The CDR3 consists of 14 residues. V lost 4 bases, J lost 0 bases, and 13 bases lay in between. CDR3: CAWNSGSLSYEQYF. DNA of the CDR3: TGTGCCTGGAACTCAGGCAGCCTCTCCTACGAGCAGTACTTC. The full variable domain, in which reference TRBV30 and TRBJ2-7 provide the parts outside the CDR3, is SQTIHQWPATLVQPVGSPLSLECTVEGTSNPNLYWYRQAAGRGLQLLFYSVGIGQISSEVPQNLSASRPQDRQFILSSKKLLLSDSGFYLCAWNSGSLSYEQYFGPGTRLTVT.

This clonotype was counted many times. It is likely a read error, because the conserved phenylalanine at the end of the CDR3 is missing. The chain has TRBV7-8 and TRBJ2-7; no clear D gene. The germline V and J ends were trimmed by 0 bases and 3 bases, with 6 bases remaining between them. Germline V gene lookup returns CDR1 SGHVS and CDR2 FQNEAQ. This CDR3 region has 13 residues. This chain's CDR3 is CASSLATNYEQYL. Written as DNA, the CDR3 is TGTGCCAGCAGCTTAGCGACAAACTACGAGCAGTACCTC.

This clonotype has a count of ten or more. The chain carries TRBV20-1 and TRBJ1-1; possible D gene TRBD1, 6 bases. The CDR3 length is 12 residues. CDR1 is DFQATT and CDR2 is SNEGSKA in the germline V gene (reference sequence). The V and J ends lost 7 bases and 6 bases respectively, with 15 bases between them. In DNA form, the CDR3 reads TGCAGTGTCGGGGGGAGGGGGGCTGAAGCTTTCTTT. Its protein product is CSVGGRGAEAFF.

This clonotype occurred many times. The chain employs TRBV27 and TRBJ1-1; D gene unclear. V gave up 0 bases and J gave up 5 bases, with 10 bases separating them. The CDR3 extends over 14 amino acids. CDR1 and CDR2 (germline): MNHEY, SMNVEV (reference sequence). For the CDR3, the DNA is TGTGCCAGCAGTTTATCACAGTTAGGGACTGAAGCTTTCTTT. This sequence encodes CASSLSQLGTEAFF.

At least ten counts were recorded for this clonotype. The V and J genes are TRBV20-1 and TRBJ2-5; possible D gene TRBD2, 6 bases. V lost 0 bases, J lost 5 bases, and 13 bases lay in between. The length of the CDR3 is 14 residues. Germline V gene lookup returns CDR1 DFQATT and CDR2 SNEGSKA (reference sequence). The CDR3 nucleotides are TGCAGTGCTAGAGATCTAGGGCGGGGCGAGACCCAGTACTTC. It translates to CSARDLGRGETQYF.

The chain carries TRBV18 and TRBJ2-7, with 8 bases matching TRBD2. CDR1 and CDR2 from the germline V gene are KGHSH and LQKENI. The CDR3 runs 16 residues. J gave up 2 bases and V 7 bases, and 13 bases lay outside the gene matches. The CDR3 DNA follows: TGTGCCAGCTACACCGGGGGGGACGCTCCGACCTACGAGCAGTACTTC. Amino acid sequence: CASYTGGDAPTYEQYF.

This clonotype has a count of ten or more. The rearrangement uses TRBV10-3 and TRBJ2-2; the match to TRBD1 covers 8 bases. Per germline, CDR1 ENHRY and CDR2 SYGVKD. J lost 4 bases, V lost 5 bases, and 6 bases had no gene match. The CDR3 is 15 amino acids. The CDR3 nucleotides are TGTGCCATCAGTTCCCGGGACAGGATCACCGGGGAGCTGTTTTTT. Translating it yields CAISSRDRITGELFF.

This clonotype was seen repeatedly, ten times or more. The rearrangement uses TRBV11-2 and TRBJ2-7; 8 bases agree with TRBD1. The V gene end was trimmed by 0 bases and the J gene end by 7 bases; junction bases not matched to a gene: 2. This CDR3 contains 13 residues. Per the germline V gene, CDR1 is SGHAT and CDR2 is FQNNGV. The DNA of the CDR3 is TGTGCCAGCAGCTTAGATCGGGACAGGGAGCAGTACTTC. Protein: CASSLDRDREQYF.

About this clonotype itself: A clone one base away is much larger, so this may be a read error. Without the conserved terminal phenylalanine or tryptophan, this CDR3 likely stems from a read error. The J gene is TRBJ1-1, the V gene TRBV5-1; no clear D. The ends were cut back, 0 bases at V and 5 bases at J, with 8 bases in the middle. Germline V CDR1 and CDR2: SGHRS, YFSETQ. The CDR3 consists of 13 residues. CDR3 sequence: CASSLDGRTEAFY. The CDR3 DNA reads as TGCGCCAGCAGCTTGGACGGGCGGACTGAAGCTTTCTAT.

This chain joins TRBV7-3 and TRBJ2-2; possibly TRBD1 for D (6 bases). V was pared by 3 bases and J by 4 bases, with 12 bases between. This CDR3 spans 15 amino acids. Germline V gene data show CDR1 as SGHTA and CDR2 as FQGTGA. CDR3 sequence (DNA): TGTGCCAGCAGCTTCGACGGGACATGCACCGGGGAGCTGTTTTTT. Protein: CASSFDGTCTGELFF. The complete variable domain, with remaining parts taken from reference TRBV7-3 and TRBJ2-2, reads GAGVSQTPSNKVTEKGKYVELRCDPISGHTALYWYRQSLGQGPEFLIYFQGTGAADDSGLPNDRFFAVRPEGSVSTLKIQRTERGDSAVYLCASSFDGTCTGELFFGEGSRLTVL.

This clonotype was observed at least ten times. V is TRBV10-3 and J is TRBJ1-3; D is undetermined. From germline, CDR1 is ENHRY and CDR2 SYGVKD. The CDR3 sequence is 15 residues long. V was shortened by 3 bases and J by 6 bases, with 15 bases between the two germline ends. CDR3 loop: CAISDGPGKINTIYF. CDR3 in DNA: TGTGCCATCAGTGACGGGCCTGGGAAGATAAACACCATATATTTT.

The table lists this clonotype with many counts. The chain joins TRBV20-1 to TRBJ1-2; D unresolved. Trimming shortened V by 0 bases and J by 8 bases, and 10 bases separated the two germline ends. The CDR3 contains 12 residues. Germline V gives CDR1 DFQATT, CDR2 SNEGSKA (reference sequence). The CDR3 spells CSARDPSLGYTF. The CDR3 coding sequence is TGCAGTGCTAGAGACCCTTCTCTCGGCTACACCTTC.